Below are 16 T cell receptor beta chains sequenced from a single sample in a study of blood T cells in healthy people across ages. The use of a sample-barcoded 5' primer and a J-beta primer mix characterized a second PCR of roughly 6 to 11 cycles. Using its own MiXCR run on the 5' RACE reads, TCRdb lists one record per CDR3 protein. The repertoire holds roughly 830,000 distinct CDR3 sequences, with about 62% as singletons. The sequenced sample was blood. These receptor sequences come from a man aged 30 to 45 in good health.

The chain has TRBV6-1 and TRBJ2-1, with TRBD1 matching 7 bases. V shed 4 bases, J shed 4 bases, and the junction held 4 bases outside the gene matches. Germline V gives CDR1 MNHNS, CDR2 SASEGT. The CDR3 covers 14 residues. In DNA form, the CDR3 reads TGTGCCAGCAGTGGGGACAGCGCTTACAATGAGCAGTTCTTC. It codes for CASSGDSAYNEQFF.

The chain joins TRBV7-9 to TRBJ1-1; D is ambiguous. Looked up from germline, CDR1 is SEHNR and CDR2 is FQNEAQ (reference sequence). The CDR3 is 15 residues long. V was clipped by 5 bases and J by 1 base, with 14 bases between them. In DNA, the CDR3 is TGTGCCAGCAGCCCGCGGAACCCGCGGAACACTGAAGCTTTCTTT. This encodes CASSPRNPRNTEAFF.

This sequence joins TRBV15 and TRBJ2-1, with 9 bases that match TRBD1. The germline V gene encodes CDR1 LNHNV and CDR2 YYDKDF (reference sequence). The CDR3 covers 14 residues. J was trimmed by 5 bases and V by 5 bases; bases with no gene match: 4. The CDR3 DNA reads TGTGCCACCAGCCAAGGACAGGGGAACAATGAGCAGTTCTTC. This translates into CATSQGQGNNEQFF.

The chain uses TRBV13 and TRBJ1-2, with TRBD1 identical over 11 bases. This CDR3 contains 19 residues. The trim removed 2 bases at V and 2 bases at J, leaving 13 bases unmatched. Germline CDR1 and CDR2: PRHDT and FYEKMQ (reference sequence). In DNA form, the CDR3 reads TGTGCCAGCAGCTTAATTTTGGGGGGACAGGGGGAAACCAACTATGGCTACACCTTC. Translation gives CASSLILGGQGETNYGYTF. Filled out from reference TRBV13 and TRBJ1-2, the complete variable domain reads AAGVIQSPRHLIKEKRETATLKCYPIPRHDTVYWYQQGPGQDPQFLISFYEKMQSDKGSIPDRFSAQQFSDYHSELNMSSLELGDSALYFCASSLILGGQGETNYGYTFGSGTRLTVV.

The V and J genes are TRBV15 and TRBJ2-1; D ambiguous. The end of the DNA aligns better with TRBJ2-7, so the J call may be wrong. CDR1 and CDR2 from the germline V gene are LNHNV and YYDKDF (reference sequence). CDR3 length: 15 residues. The CDR3 nucleotides read TGTGCCACCAGCAGAGATCTGGCGGTCCCCTACGAGCAGTACTTC. Amino acids: CATSRDLAVPYEQYF.

The rearrangement uses TRBV7-9 and TRBJ1-4; D unresolved. Trimming removed 4 bases from V and 5 bases from J, with 11 bases in between. The CDR3 totals 14 residues. CDR1 SEHNR and CDR2 FQNEAQ come from the germline V gene (reference sequence). Written as DNA, the CDR3 is TGTGCCAGCAGCTACGGACTGAGCAATGAAAAACTGTTTTTT. Protein product: CASSYGLSNEKLFF.

The chain has TRBV10-3 and TRBJ2-3; 11 bases match TRBD2. CDR3 length: 15 amino acids. The trim removed 6 bases at V and 3 bases at J, leaving 5 bases unmatched. Germline lookup yields CDR1 ENHRY and CDR2 SYGVKD. The CDR3 reads CAISRSGGDTDTQYF. Here the CDR3 DNA reads TGTGCCATCAGCCGTAGCGGGGGGGATACAGATACGCAGTATTTT.

The genes are TRBV6-5 and TRBJ2-2, with D unclear. The CDR3 extends over 16 amino acids. Trimming shortened V by 2 bases and J by 0 bases, and 10 bases separated the two germline ends. Germline V gene data show CDR1 as MNHEY and CDR2 as SVGAGI. The CDR3 sequence: CASSYRTDPNTGELFF. The CDR3 DNA reads TGTGCCAGCAGTTACCGGACGGATCCGAACACCGGGGAGCTGTTTTTT.

In its sample, this clonotype was seen a few times. The V and J genes are TRBV25-1 and TRBJ1-6, with D uncertain. The V end was cut by 6 bases, the J end by 3 bases, with 15 bases between. The CDR3 is made up of 16 amino acids. Looked up from germline, CDR1 is MGHDK and CDR2 is SYGVNS. CDR3 sequence reads: CASSPPSRVYNSPLHF. The CDR3, as DNA: TGTGCCAGCAGCCCCCCCTCGAGAGTCTATAATTCACCCCTCCACTTT.

V and J are TRBV10-3 and TRBJ1-1; possible D gene TRBD1, 6 bases. There are 13 residues in the CDR3. V was pared by 0 bases and J by 7 bases, with 9 bases between. Looked up from germline, CDR1 is ENHRY and CDR2 is SYGVKD. The CDR3 spells CAISESRGDEAFF. The CDR3, as DNA: TGTGCCATCAGTGAGTCTAGGGGGGATGAAGCTTTCTTT.

A word on this clonotype: The germline gene is not matched at one end of the junction; a read error may be the cause. V is TRBV6-4 and J is TRBJ2-3, with a possible D match to TRBD1 (5 bases). The CDR3 extends over 15 amino acids. Germline V lookup: CDR1 MRHNA, CDR2 SNTAGT. The CDR3 loop reads CASSQGDASTATQYF. CDR3 bases: TGTGCCAGCAGCCAGGGTGACGCTAGTACAGCTACGCAGTATTTT.

A single count supports this clonotype. The rearrangement links TRBV7-2 to TRBJ1-4; D gene uncertain. V was cut by 1 base and J by 8 bases, with 5 bases left in between. CDR3 length: 12 amino acids. CDR1 and CDR2 from the germline V gene are SGHTA and FQGNSA. The CDR3 is CASSLGSEKLFF. The CDR3 nucleotides read TGTGCCAGCAGCTTAGGCTCGGAAAAACTGTTTTTT.

J is TRBJ2-4 and V is TRBV9; D may be TRBD2 (6 bases). The end of the DNA aligns better with TRBJ2-7, so the J call may be wrong. Per the germline V gene, CDR1 is SGDLS and CDR2 is YYNGEE. CDR3 length: 14 residues. The CDR3 spells CASSAAGRPYEQYF. CDR3 DNA sequence: TGTGCCAGCAGCGCGGCGGGGCGCCCCTACGAGCAGTACTTC.

The sample holds many counts of this clonotype. The V gene is TRBV7-2, the J gene TRBJ1-6, with 7 bases fitting TRBD1. The CDR3 runs to 15 residues. V gave up 1 base and J gave up 7 bases; unmatched junction bases: 4. CDR1 SGHTA and CDR2 FQGNSA come from the germline V gene. The CDR3 region is CASSLVWGQNSPLHF. For the CDR3, the DNA is TGTGCCAGCAGCTTAGTTTGGGGACAGAATTCACCCCTCCACTTT.

The J gene is TRBJ2-4, the V gene TRBV30; a weak D match, TRBD2 (6 bases). The V end lost 0 bases, the J end lost 13 bases, and 22 bases lay between the germline ends. Germline assignment: CDR1 GTSNPN and CDR2 SVGIG (reference sequence). The length of the CDR3 is 15 residues. CDR3 residues: CAWSVLGGVGREQYF. The CDR3 DNA follows: TGTGCCTGGAGTGTACTAGGAGGGGTTGGGAGAGAGCAGTACTTC.

V is TRBV29-1 and J is TRBJ2-1; the D is unclear. This CDR3 comprises 10 residues. Germline V CDR1 and CDR2: SQVTM, ANQGSEA. V lost 8 bases to trimming and J lost 5 bases, with 7 bases between them. The CDR3 nucleotides read TGCAGCACCGACCACAATGAGCAGTTCTTC. Amino acids: CSTDHNEQFF.